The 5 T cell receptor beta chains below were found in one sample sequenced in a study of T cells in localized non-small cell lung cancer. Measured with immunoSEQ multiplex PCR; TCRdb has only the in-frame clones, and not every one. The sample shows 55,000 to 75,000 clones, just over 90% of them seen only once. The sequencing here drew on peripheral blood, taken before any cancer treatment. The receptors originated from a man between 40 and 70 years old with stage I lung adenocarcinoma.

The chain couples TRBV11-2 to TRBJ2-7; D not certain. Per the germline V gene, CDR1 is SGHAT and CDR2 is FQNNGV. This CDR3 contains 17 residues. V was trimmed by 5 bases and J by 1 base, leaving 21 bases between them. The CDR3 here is CASSPLGVWAGSYEQYF. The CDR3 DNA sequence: TGTGCCAGCAGCCCCCTAGGTGTGTGGGCCGGTTCCTACGAGCAGTACTTC. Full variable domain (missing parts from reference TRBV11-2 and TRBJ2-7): EAGVAQSPRYKIIEKRQSVAFWCNPISGHATLYWYQQILGQGPKLLIQFQNNGVVDDSQLPKDRFSAERLKGVDSTLKIQPAKLEDSAVYLCASSPLGVWAGSYEQYFGPGTRLTVT.

In DNA form, the CDR3 reads TGTGCCAGTAGTACCCGACAGGAATCCTACGAGCAGTACTTC. It specifies CASSTRQESYEQYF. The chain uses TRBV19 and TRBJ2-7; TRBD1 is a possible D gene (6 bases). This CDR3 is 14 amino acids long. Germline values: CDR1 LNHDA, CDR2 SQIVND (reference sequence). Trimming shortened V by 4 bases and J by 1 base, and 11 bases separated the two germline ends.

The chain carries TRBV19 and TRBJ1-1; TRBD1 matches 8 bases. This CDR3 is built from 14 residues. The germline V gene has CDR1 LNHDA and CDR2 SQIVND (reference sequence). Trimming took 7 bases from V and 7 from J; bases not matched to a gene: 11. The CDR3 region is CASTTGQGWDEAFF. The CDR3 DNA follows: TGTGCCAGTACCACCGGACAGGGCTGGGATGAAGCTTTCTTT.

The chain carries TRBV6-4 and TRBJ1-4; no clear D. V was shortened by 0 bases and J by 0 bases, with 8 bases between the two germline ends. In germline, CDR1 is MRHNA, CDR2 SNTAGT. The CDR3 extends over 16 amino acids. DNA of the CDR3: TGTGCCAGCAGTGACTCGGGCAGATCAACTAATGAAAAACTGTTTTTT. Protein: CASSDSGRSTNEKLFF.

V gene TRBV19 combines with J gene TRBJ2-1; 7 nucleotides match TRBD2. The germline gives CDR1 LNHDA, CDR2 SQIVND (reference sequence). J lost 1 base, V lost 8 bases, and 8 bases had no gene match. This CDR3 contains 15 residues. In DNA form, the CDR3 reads TGTGCCAGTGCTAAACTAGCGACATCCTACAATGAGCAGTTCTTC. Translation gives CASAKLATSYNEQFF. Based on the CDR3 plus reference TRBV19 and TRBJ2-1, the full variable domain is DGGITQSPKYLFRKEGQNVTLSCEQNLNHDAMYWYRQDPGQGLRLIYYSQIVNDFQKGDIAEGYSVSREKKESFPLTVTSAQKNPTAFYLCASAKLATSYNEQFFGPGTRLTVL.